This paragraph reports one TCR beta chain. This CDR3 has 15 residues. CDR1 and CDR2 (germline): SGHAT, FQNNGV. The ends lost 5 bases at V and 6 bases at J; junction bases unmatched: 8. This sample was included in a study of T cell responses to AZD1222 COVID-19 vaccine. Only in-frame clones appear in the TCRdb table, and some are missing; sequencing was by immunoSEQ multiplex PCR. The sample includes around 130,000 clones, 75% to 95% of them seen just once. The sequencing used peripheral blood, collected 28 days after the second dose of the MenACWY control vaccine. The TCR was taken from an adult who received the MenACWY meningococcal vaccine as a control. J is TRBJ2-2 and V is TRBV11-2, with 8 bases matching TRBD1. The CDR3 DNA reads TGTGCCAGCAGCAACAGGGGGGCCTCGGCCGGGGAGCTGTTTTTT. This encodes CASSNRGASAGELFF.